This T cell receptor (beta chain) was captured by sequencing in a study of OX40 agonist ivuxolimab in advanced cancers. Across the study: Prior checkpoint blockade (anti-PD-1, anti-PD-L1 or anti-CTLA-4) was permitted; roughly 40% had it. Three patients showed partial responses: one hepatocellular carcinoma and two cutaneous melanoma cases.

This clone was detected a few times. Trimming cost V 3 bases and J 7 bases; bases outside gene matches: 8. The germline CDR1 and CDR2 sequences are LNHDA and SQIVND (reference sequence). The CDR3 consists of 14 residues. The study sampled blood at baseline, cycle 4 day 1, and cycle 7 day 1. Generated by immunoSEQ multiplex PCR, the TCRdb table keeps only in-frame clones and is missing some. The sample has tens of thousands of clones, around four fifths seen once. Material: CD4+ or CD8+ T cells sorted from blood, obtained in a trial of the OX40 agonist ivuxolimab. The chain employs TRBV19 and TRBJ1-1; 7 bases are shared with TRBD1. This sequence originates from an adult with an advanced solid tumor such as melanoma, head and neck, liver or kidney cancer. The CDR3 is CASSMLGGNFEAFF. The CDR3 DNA follows: TGTGCCAGTAGTATGTTAGGGGGCAACTTTGAAGCTTTCTTT.